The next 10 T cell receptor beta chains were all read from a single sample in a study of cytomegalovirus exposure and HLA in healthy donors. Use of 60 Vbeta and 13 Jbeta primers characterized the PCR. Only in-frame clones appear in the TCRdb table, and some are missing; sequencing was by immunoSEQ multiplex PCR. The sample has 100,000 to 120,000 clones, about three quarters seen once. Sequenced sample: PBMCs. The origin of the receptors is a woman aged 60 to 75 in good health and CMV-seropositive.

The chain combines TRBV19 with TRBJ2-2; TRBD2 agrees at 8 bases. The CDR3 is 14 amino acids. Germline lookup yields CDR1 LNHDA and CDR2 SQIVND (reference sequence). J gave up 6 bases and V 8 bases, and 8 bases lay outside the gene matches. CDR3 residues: CASDTTSDPGELFF. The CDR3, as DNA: TGTGCCAGTGATACGACTAGCGATCCCGGGGAGCTGTTTTTT.

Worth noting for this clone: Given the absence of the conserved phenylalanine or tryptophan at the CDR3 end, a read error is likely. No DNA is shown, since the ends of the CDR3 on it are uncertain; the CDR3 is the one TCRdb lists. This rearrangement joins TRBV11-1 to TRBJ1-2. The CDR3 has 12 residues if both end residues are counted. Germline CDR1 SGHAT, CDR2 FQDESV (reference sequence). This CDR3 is CASSPYGNSLSH.

The CDR3 bases are TGTGCCAGCAGTGAGTCCCGAGGAGTTCAAGAGACCCAGTACTTC. It is translated as CASSESRGVQETQYF. The chain combines TRBV6-1 with TRBJ2-5; unclear D gene. The germline V gene encodes CDR1 MNHNS and CDR2 SASEGT. There are 15 residues in the CDR3. V was cut by 3 bases and J by 2 bases, with 13 bases left in between.

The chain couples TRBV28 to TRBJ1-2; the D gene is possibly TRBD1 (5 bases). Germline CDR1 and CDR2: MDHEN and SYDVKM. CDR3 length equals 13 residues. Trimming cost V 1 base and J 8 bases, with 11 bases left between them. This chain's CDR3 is CASSLFQGLGYTF. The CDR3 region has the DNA TGTGCCAGCAGTTTATTTCAGGGTCTCGGCTACACCTTC.

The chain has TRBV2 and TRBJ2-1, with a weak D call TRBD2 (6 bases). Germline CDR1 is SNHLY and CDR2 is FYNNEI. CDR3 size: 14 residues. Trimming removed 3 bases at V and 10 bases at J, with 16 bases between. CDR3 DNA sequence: TGTGCCAGCAGTGATGGACTACCACAGATCGAGCAGTTCTTC. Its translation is CASSDGLPQIEQFF.

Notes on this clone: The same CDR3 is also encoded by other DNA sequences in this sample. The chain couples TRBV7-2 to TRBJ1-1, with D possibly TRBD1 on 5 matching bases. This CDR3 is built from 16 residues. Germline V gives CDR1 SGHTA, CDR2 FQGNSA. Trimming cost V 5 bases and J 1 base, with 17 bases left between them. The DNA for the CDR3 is TGTGCCAGCAGCCTTCAACCACCCGACAGGAACACTGAAGCTTTCTTT. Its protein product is CASSLQPPDRNTEAFF.

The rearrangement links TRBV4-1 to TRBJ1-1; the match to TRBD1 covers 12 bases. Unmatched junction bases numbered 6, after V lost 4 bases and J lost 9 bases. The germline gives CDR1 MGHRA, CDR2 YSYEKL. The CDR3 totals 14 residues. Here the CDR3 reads CASSLLGTGGKAFF. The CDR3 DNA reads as TGCGCCAGCAGCCTCTTGGGGACAGGGGGCAAAGCTTTCTTT.

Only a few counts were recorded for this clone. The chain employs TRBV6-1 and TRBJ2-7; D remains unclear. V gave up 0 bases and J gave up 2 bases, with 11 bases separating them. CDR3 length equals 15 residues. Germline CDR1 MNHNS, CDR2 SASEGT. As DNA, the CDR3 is TGTGCCAGCAGTGAAGCGCTAACGGGTGCCTACGAGCAGTACTTC. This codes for CASSEALTGAYEQYF.

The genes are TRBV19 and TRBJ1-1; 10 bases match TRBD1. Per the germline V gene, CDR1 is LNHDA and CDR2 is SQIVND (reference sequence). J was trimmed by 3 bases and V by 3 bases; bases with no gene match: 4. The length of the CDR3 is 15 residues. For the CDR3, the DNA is TGTGCCAGTAGTATTTGGACAGGGGGGGACACTGAAGCTTTCTTT. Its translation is CASSIWTGGDTEAFF.

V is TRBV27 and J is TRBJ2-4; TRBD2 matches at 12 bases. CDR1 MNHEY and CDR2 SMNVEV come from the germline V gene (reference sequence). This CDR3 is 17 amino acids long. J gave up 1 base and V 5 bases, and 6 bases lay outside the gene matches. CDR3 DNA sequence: TGTGCCAGCAGTGCGCATCTAGCGGGAGGGGCCAAAAACATTCAGTACTTC. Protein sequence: CASSAHLAGGAKNIQYF.